Listed below are T cell receptor beta chains from one sample, sequenced in a study of T cell responses to AZD1222 COVID-19 vaccine. Clones were sequenced by immunoSEQ multiplex PCR, and TCRdb holds only the in-frame ones, with some missing. The sample gives some 70,000 clones, 80% of which show up once; around 15% is in the top ten. This material consisted of peripheral blood, taken 28 days after the second AZD1222 dose. These receptors were taken from an adult who received the AZD1222 COVID-19 vaccine. The CDR3 runs from the conserved cysteine through the conserved F or W. D genes are given only for firm matches. Not all rows give a size; the values are once, few, many and, for expanded clones, a class.

abundance | j_gene | d_gene | v_gene | CDR3aa | CDR3nt
- | TRBJ2-7 | TRBD2 | TRBV5-1 | CASSPPSGGAAHEQYF | TGCGCCAGCAGCCCCCCTAGCGGGGGGGCAGCCCACGAGCAGTACTTC
- | TRBJ1-1 | - | TRBV29-1 | CSVVRGEAFF | TGCAGCGTTGTGCGCGGCGAAGCTTTCTTT
- | TRBJ1-2 | TRBD1 | TRBV19 | CASSIGTGAYGYTF | TGTGCCAGTAGTATTGGGACAGGGGCCTATGGCTACACCTTC
few | TRBJ1-3 | - | TRBV7-9 | CASSFAGRKGNTIYF | TGTGCCAGCAGCTTCGCAGGCAGGAAGGGAAACACCATATATTTT
once | TRBJ1-1 | - | TRBV3-1/TRBV3-2 | CASSPRVERGAFF | TGTGCCAGCAGCCCAAGGGTGGAACGGGGAGCTTTCTTT
- | TRBJ1-6 | TRBD1 | TRBV19 | CASSIDRVNSPLHF | TGTGCCAGTAGTATCGACAGGGTCAATTCACCCCTCCACTTT
few | TRBJ1-6 | - | TRBV9 | CASRVTTGNSPSYNSPLHF | TGTGCCAGCAGAGTGACGACAGGAAATAGTCCCTCCTATAATTCACCCCTCCACTTT
- | TRBJ1-2 | - | TRBV19 | CASSIGMANYGYTF | TGTGCCAGTAGTATAGGGATGGCTAACTATGGCTACACCTTC
- | TRBJ2-7 | - | TRBV19 | CASSSGSYEQYF | TGTGCCAGTAGCTCAGGGTCCTACGAGCAGTACTTC
- | TRBJ1-2 | - | TRBV25-1 | CASSAGSLIYTF | TGTGCCAGCAGTGCGGGCAGCTTAATCTACACCTTC
- | TRBJ1-2 | TRBD1 | TRBV5-4 | CASSSGQGNYGYTF | TGTGCCAGCAGCTCGGGACAGGGTAACTATGGCTACACCTTC
- | TRBJ1-2 | TRBD1 | TRBV27 | CASSFRNRDRINYGYTF | TGTGCCAGCAGTTTCCGTAACCGGGACAGGATTAACTATGGCTACACCTTC
- | TRBJ2-1 | TRBD1 | TRBV24-1 | CATSGTGGEQFF | TGTGCCACCTCCGGGACAGGGGGTGAGCAGTTCTTC
- | TRBJ1-2 | - | TRBV12-3/TRBV12-4 | CASDGEAYGYTF | TGTGCCAGCGATGGAGAAGCATATGGCTACACCTTC
- | TRBJ2-2 | - | TRBV6-5 | CASSYSTVNTGELFF | TGTGCCAGCAGTTACTCGACGGTGAACACCGGGGAGCTGTTTTTT
- | TRBJ1-1 | - | TRBV10-3 | CAISATGVNTEAFF | TGTGCCATCAGCGCGACCGGGGTGAACACTGAAGCTTTCTTT
- | TRBJ1-5 | - | TRBV9 | CASSVDEGRQPQHF | TGTGCCAGCAGCGTAGACGAGGGTCGTCAGCCCCAGCATTTT
- | TRBJ2-3 | - | TRBV5-1 | CASSSFSDTQYF | TGCGCCAGCAGCTCGTTCTCGGATACGCAGTATTTT
- | TRBJ2-1 | TRBD2 | TRBV4-3 | CASSQEPGGTSAFF | TGCGCCAGCAGCCAGGAGCCCGGAGGGACTAGCGCGTTCTTC
- | TRBJ2-7 | - | TRBV10-2 | CASREAGQTYEQYF | TGCGCCAGCAGAGAAGCGGGACAGACCTACGAGCAGTACTTC
- | TRBJ2-7 | - | TRBV19 | CASKLGRSSYEQYF | TGTGCCAGCAAACTCGGCCGGAGCTCCTACGAGCAGTACTTC
once | TRBJ1-2 | TRBD1 | TRBV6-4 | CASSQGQGYGYTF | TGTGCCAGCAGCCAGGGACAGGGTTATGGCTACACCTTC
- | TRBJ2-2 | - | TRBV15 | CATSVRGSGELFF | TGTGCCACCAGCGTGAGGGGTTCCGGGGAGCTGTTTTTT
few | TRBJ1-2 | - | TRBV27 | CASSLSITFRDGYTF | TGTGCCAGCAGTTTATCGATTACGTTCAGGGATGGCTACACCTTC
- | TRBJ2-2 | TRBD1 | TRBV9 | CASGGQGSTGELFF | TGTGCCAGCGGCGGACAGGGGAGCACCGGGGAGCTGTTTTTT
- | TRBJ2-7 | - | TRBV3-1/TRBV3-2 | CASSQLEGYYEQYF | TGTGCCAGCAGCCAGTTGGAGGGGTATTACGAGCAGTACTTC
- | TRBJ1-2 | - | TRBV6-1 | CASSESLRNYGYTF | TGTGCCAGCAGTGAGAGTTTAAGAAACTATGGCTACACCTTC
few | TRBJ1-3 | TRBD1 | TRBV28 | CASLTGDFSGNTIYF | TGTGCCAGTCTGACAGGGGACTTCTCTGGAAACACCATATATTTT
- | TRBJ1-1 | - | TRBV11-3 | CASSFGDTEAFF | TGTGCCAGCAGCTTCGGTGACACTGAAGCTTTCTTT
- | TRBJ1-5 | - | TRBV7-3 | CASSWEGNQPQHF | TGTGCCAGCAGTTGGGAAGGCAATCAGCCCCAGCATTTT
- | TRBJ2-7 | TRBD1 | TRBV19 | CASSIDLSGQRAYEQYF | TGTGCCAGTAGTATAGATCTATCGGGACAGAGAGCCTACGAGCAGTACTTC
- | TRBJ1-2 | - | TRBV12-3/TRBV12-4 | CASSLIYGYTF | TGTGCCAGCAGTTTGATATATGGCTACACCTTC
few | TRBJ2-3 | - | TRBV12-3/TRBV12-4 | CASSLGSTDTQYF | TGTGCCAGCAGTTTAGGGAGCACAGATACGCAGTATTTT
- | TRBJ1-2 | TRBD1 | TRBV6-5 | CASSAGTDPNYGYTF | TGTGCCAGCAGCGCCGGGACAGATCCTAACTATGGCTACACCTTC
- | TRBJ2-5 | TRBD2 | TRBV3-1/TRBV3-2 | CASSPSGGIKETQYF | TGTGCCAGCAGCCCTAGCGGGGGGATAAAAGAGACCCAGTACTTC
- | TRBJ1-4 | - | TRBV19 | CASSMGQSLFF | TGTGCCAGTAGTATGGGGCAGTCCCTGTTTTTT
- | TRBJ2-1 | - | TRBV7-2 | CASSSLSNEQFF | TGTGCCAGCAGCTCCCTATCCAATGAGCAGTTCTTC
many | TRBJ2-1 | TRBD2 | TRBV6-5 | CASSQLAGDYNEQFF | TGTGCCAGCAGTCAACTAGCGGGGGACTACAATGAGCAGTTCTTC
- | TRBJ2-1 | TRBD2 | TRBV19 | CASSLTSGGANEQFF | TGTGCCAGTAGTCTCACTAGCGGGGGGGCCAATGAGCAGTTCTTC
few | TRBJ2-1 | - | TRBV11-2 | CGSQEYNEQFF | TGCGGGAGTCAGGAGTACAATGAGCAGTTCTTC
- | TRBJ1-1 | - | TRBV2 | CASSEAEAFF | TGTGCCAGCAGTGAGGCAGAAGCTTTCTTT
- | TRBJ1-5 | - | TRBV18 | CASSPPDKPEPQSNQPQHF | TGTGCCAGCTCACCACCGGATAAACCAGAACCTCAATCCAATCAGCCCCAGCATTTT
once | TRBJ1-1 | - | TRBV28 | CASSYRDWAEAFF | TGTGCCAGCAGTTACAGGGATTGGGCTGAAGCTTTCTTT